The sequence of this TCR beta chain was determined in a study of shared clonotypes between healthy human individuals. CD45RO negativity and positive selection for CCR7 defined naive CD8 cells, a population that excluded terminally differentiated effector memory CD45RA+ cells. In germline, CDR1 is SNHLY, CDR2 FYNNEI. V lost 2 bases to trimming and J lost 0 bases; unmatched junction nucleotides: 4. The CDR3 is 15 residues long. Study observations and caveats: Some clonotypes were shared by all four sorted-subset donors, while others were not shared. The non-shared ones had lower generation probabilities than the shared ones.

Concerning this clone itself: The antigen remains unidentified.

Assay: immunoSEQ multiplex PCR; the TCRdb copy retains only in-frame clones and omits some. Seen here are some 2.1 million clones, just under 95% observed once, and the top ten hold approximately 1.7%. Material: naive CD8+ T cells from PBMCs. The gene calls are TRBV2 and TRBJ2-7; 7 bases match TRBD1. This clonotype originated in a man in his late teens or twenties in good health. Some clones in this sample may be carry-over from other donors' samples. As DNA, the CDR3 is TGTGCCAGCAGTGAATGGGGACAGAGCTCCTACGAGCAGTACTTC. It is translated as CASSEWGQSSYEQYF.